This T cell receptor (beta chain) was obtained from a study of low-dose radiotherapy and immunotherapy resistance in tumors. Whole-study context: A total of 6.5 Gy was given to Cohort 1 as 0.5 Gy per fraction every 2 weeks. Intravenous cyclophosphamide 200 mg/m2 was given every two weeks, one day before radiation and immunotherapy. With TRAV- and TRBV-specific primers, first-strand cDNA was made, covering the alpha and beta chains.

Stated time point: after trial treatment. Described treatment: LDRT plus nivolumab, ipilimumab, low-dose cyclophosphamide and aspirin (RACIN trial). Patients qualified if they had advanced solid tumors that lacked tumor-infiltrating lymphocytes. A roughly 20-cycle PCR with a constant-region primer and V-primer adapter amplified TCRs. MiXCR was run by TCRdb on the reads, yielding one entry per CDR3 protein. The sample carries some 52,000 distinct CDR3 sequences, approximately 33% recorded once. This clonotype was detected ten times or more. The sequences come from PBMCs, collected after low-dose radiotherapy plus immunotherapy. This sequence was found in a male donor with rectosigmoid adenocarcinoma.

This CDR3 is CASSPGLAGSSTDTQYF. CDR3 nucleotides: TGTGCCAGTAGTCCGGGACTAGCGGGATCTAGCACAGATACGCAGTATTTT. The chain has TRBV19 and TRBJ2-3, with 13 bases that match TRBD2. The CDR3 runs to 17 residues. V shed 5 bases and J 0 bases; nucleotides not matched to a gene: 5. The germline V gene encodes CDR1 LNHDA and CDR2 SQIVND (reference sequence).